This T cell receptor (beta chain) is from a study of blood T cells in healthy people across ages. The use of a sample-barcoded 5' primer and a J-beta primer mix characterized a second PCR of roughly 7 to 11 cycles. A tag from a template-switch adaptor with 12 random nucleotides marked each cDNA molecule. TCRdb analysed the 5' RACE reads with MiXCR anew, one entry per CDR3 protein. The sample has roughly 1.9 million distinct CDR3 sequences, about 39% seen once. Study-wide findings and caveats: The recorded TCR beta diversity per million T cells decreased in a roughly linear manner with age.

The CDR3 runs to 14 residues. With 5 bases removed from V and 4 bases from J, the gap between germline ends came to 14 bases. CDR1 is SEHNR, CDR2 FQNEAQ, per germline (reference sequence). With regard to this clonotype: What it binds is unknown.

No fewer than 5 micrograms of total RNA were isolated from every sample. This clonotype was obtained from a human donor in good health. The sample taken for sequencing was blood. The chain links TRBV7-9 to TRBJ1-2; tentatively, D is TRBD1 (5 bases). CDR3 DNA: TGTGCCAGCAGCGTCGGGGGGGGAGGCTATGGCTACACCTTC. Encoded protein: CASSVGGGGYGYTF.